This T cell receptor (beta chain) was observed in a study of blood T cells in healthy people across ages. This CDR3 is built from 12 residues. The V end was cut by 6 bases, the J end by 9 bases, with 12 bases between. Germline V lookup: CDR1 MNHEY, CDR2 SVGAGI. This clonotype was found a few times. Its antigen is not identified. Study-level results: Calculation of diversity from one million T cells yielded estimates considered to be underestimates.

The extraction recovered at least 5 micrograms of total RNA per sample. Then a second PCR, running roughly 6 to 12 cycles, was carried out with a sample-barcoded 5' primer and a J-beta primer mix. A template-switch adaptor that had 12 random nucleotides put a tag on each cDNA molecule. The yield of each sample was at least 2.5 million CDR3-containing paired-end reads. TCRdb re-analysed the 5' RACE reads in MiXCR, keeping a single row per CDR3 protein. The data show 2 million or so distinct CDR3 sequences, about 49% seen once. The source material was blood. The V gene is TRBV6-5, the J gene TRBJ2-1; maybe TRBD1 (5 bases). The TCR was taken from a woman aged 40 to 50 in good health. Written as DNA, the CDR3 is TGTGCCAGCAGGTATACAAGGGGTGAGCAGTTCTTC. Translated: CASRYTRGEQFF.